A few counts support the clone carrying this TCR beta chain. Its antigen remains unknown. The data were taken from a study of cytomegalovirus exposure and HLA in healthy donors. Overall study findings and caveats: Earlier analysis found most TCR beta V segments productive about 90% or about 30% of the time. Later analysis identified a missense DCLRE1C variant that was linked to TCR beta V- and J-gene trimming.

Donors in the study were healthy people who gave bone marrow. The CDR3 is 14 residues long. The ends lost 5 bases at V and 5 bases at J; junction bases unmatched: 5. Per the germline V gene, CDR1 is SNHLY and CDR2 is FYNNEI. Vbeta (60) and Jbeta (13) primers were used in the PCR. Sequenced by immunoSEQ multiplex PCR; TCRdb stores in-frame clones only, minus some. The profile shows 100,000 to 150,000 clones, 77% of them singletons. The receptor's source is a woman in her sixties or seventies in good health and CMV-seronegative. The rearrangement links TRBV2 to TRBJ2-7; 11 nucleotides match TRBD1. The sample was PBMCs. The CDR3 region is CASSRDRGIHEQYF. The CDR3 region has the DNA TGTGCCAGCAGTCGGGACAGGGGGATCCACGAGCAGTACTTC.